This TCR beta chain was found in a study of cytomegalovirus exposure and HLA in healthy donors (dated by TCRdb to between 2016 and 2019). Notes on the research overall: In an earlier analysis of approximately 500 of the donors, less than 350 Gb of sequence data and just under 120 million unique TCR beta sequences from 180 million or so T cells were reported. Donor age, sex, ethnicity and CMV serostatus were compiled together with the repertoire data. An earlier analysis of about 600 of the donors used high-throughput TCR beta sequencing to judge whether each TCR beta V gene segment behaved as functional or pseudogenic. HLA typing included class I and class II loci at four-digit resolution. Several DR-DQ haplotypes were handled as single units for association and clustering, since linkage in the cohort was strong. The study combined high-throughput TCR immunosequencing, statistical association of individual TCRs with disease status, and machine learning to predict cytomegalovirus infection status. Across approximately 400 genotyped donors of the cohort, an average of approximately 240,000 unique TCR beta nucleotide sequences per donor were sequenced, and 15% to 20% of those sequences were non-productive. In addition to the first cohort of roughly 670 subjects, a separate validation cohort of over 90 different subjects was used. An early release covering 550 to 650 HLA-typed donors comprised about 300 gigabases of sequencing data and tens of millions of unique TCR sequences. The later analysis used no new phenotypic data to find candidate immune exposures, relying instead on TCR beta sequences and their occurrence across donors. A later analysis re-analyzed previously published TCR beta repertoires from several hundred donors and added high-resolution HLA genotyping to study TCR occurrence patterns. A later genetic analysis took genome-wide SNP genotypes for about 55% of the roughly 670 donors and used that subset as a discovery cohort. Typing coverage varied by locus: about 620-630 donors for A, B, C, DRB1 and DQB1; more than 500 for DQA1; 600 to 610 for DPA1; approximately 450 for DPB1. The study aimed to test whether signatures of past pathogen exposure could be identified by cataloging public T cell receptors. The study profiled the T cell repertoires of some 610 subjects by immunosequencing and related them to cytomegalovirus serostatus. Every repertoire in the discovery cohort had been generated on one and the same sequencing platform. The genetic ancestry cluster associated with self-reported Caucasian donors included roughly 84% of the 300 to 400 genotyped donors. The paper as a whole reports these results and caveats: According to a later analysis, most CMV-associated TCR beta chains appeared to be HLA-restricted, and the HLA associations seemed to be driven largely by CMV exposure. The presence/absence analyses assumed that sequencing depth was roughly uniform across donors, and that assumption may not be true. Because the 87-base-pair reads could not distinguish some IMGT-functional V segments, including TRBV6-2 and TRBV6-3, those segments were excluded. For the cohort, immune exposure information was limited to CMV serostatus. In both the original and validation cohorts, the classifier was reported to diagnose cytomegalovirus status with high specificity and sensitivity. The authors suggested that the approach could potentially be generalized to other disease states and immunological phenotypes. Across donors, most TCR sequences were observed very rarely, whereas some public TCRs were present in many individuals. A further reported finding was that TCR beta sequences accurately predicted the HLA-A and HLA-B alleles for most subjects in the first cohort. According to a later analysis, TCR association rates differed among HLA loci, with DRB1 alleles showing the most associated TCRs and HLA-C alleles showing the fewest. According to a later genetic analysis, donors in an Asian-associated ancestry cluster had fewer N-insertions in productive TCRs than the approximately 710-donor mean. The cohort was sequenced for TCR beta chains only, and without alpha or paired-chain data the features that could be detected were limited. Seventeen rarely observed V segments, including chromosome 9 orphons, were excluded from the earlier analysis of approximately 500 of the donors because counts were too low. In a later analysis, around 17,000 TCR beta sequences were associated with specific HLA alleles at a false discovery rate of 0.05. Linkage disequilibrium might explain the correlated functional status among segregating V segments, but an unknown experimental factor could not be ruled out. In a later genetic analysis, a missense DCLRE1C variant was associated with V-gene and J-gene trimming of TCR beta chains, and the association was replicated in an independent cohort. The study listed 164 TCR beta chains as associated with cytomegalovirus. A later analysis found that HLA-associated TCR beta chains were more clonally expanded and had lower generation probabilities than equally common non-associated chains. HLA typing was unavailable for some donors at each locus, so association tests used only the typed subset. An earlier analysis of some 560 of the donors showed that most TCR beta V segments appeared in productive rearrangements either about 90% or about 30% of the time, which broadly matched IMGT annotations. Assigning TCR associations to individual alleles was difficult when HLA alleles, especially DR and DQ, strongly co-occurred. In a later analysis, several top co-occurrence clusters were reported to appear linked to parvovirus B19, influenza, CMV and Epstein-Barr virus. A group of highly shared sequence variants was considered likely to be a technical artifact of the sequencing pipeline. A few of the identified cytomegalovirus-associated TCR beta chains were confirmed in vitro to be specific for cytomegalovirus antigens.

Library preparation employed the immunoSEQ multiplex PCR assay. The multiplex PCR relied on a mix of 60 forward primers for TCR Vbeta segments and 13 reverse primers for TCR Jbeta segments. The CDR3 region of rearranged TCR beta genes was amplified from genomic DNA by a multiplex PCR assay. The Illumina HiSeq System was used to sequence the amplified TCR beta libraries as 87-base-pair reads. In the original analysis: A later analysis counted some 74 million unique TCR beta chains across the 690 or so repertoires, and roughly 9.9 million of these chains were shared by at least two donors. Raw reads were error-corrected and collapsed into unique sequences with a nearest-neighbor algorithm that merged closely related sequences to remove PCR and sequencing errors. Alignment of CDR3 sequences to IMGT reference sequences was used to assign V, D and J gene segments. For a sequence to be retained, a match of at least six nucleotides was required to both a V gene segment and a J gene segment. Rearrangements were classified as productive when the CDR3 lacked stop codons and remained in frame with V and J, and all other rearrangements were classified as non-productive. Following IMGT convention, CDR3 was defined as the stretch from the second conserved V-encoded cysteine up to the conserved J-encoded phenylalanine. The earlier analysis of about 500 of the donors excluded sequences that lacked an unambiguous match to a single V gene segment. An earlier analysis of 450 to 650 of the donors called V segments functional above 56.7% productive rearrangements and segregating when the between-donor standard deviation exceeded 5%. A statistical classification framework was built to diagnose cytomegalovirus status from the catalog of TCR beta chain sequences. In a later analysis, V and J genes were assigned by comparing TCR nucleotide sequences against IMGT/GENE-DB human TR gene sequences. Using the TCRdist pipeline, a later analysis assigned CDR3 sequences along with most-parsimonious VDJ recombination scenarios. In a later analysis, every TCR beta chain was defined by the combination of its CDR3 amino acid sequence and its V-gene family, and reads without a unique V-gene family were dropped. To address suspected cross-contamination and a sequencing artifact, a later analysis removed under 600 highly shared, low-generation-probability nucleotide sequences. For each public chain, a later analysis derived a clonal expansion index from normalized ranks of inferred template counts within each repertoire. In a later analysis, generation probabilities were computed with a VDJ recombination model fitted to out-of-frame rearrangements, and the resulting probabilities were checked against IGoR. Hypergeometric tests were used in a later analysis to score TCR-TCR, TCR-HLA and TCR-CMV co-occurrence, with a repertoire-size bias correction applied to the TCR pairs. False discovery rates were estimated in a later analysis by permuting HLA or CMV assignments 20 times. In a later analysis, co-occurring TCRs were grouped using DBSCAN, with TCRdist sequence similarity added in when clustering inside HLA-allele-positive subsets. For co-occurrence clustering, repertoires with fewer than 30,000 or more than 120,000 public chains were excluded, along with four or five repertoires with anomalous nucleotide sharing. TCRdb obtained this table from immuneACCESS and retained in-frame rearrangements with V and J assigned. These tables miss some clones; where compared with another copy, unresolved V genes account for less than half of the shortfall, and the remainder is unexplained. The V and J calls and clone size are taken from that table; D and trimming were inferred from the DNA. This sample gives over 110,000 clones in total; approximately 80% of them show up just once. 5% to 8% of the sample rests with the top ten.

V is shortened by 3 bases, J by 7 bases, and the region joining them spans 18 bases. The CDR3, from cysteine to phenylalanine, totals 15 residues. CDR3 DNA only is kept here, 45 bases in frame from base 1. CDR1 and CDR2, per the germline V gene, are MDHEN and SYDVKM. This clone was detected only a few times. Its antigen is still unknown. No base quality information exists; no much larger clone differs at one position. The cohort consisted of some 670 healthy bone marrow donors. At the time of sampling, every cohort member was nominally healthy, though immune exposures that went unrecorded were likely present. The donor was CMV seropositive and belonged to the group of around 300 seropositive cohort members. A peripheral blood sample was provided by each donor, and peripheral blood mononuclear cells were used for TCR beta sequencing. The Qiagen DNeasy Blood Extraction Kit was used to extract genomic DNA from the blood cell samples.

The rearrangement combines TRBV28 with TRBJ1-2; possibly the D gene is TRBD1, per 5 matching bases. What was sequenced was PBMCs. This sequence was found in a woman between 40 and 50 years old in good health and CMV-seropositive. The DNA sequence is TGTGCCAGCAGTTTGATCGCAGGGAACACCGTTGGCTACACCTTC. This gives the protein CASSLIAGNTVGYTF.